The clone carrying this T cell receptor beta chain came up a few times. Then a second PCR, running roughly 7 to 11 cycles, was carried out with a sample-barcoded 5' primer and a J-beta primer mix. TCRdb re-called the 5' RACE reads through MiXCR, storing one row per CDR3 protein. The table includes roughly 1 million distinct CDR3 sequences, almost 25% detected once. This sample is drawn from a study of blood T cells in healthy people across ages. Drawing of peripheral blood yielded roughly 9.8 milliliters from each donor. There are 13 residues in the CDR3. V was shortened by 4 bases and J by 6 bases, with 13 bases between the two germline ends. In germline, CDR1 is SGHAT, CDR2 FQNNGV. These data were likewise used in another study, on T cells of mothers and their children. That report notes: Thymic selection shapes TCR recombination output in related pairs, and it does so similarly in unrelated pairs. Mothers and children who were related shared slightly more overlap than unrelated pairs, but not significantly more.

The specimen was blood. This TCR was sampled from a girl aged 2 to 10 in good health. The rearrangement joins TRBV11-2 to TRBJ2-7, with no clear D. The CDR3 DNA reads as TGTGCCAGCAGCTCCACCTCAGTCGGCGAGCAGTACTTC. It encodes CASSSTSVGEQYF.